The 26 T cell receptor beta chains presented below share a single source sample, sequenced in a study of blood T cell repertoires in COVID-19. Profiled with immunoSEQ multiplex PCR; TCRdb holds only in-frame clones, not every one. There are 100,000 to 150,000 clones in the sample; around 74% occur only once, and around 6% lies in the top ten. The specimen sequenced was peripheral blood. The receptors were sampled from a man of 80 years or more with COVID-19, enrolled during active disease.

V usage is TRBV3-1 (or the pseudogene TRBV3-2) and J usage is TRBJ2-3, with 10 bases lining up with TRBD1. Germline CDR1 and CDR2: LGHDT and YNNKEL (reference sequence). The CDR3 consists of 15 residues. Trimming cost V 4 bases and J 7 bases; bases outside gene matches: 8. The CDR3 loop is CASSPRGQGRNTQYF. For the CDR3, the DNA is TGTGCCAGCAGCCCGCGGGGACAGGGGAGAAATACGCAGTATTTT.

This chain links TRBV3-1 (or the pseudogene TRBV3-2) with TRBJ2-7, with 9 bases matching TRBD1. The CDR3 has 14 residues. Germline loops: CDR1 LGHDT, CDR2 YNNKEL (reference sequence). Trimming at V came to 4 bases and at J to 3 bases, leaving 4 bases not matched to a gene. The CDR3 spells CASSPGDRVYEQYF. The CDR3 bases are TGTGCCAGCAGCCCCGGGGACAGGGTCTACGAGCAGTACTTC.

This clone was detected once. In DNA form, the CDR3 reads TGCGCCAGCAGTAGGACTAGCGGGAGTTTCAATGAGCAGTTCTTC. Translating gives CASSRTSGSFNEQFF. The V and J genes are TRBV5-1 and TRBJ2-1, with TRBD2 identical over 13 bases. The CDR3 consists of 15 residues. Germline CDR1 and CDR2: SGHRS and YFSETQ. V shed 5 bases and J 6 bases; nucleotides not matched to a gene: 5.

The chain carries TRBV19 and TRBJ1-4; 10 bases line up with TRBD1. The CDR3 covers 18 residues. The ends lost 3 bases at V and 2 bases at J; junction bases unmatched: 9. The germline gives CDR1 LNHDA, CDR2 SQIVND (reference sequence). CDR3 region: CASSIPLGQGITNEKLFF. CDR3 in DNA: TGTGCCAGTAGTATTCCCCTGGGACAGGGGATCACTAATGAAAAACTGTTTTTT.

The rearrangement uses TRBV4-1 and TRBJ2-5; TRBD1 matches at 7 bases. This CDR3 is 14 amino acids long. Germline V gene lookup returns CDR1 MGHRA and CDR2 YSYEKL. J gave up 3 bases and V 1 base, and 2 bases lay outside the gene matches. The CDR3 nucleotides read TGCGCCAGCAGCCAAGTTACAGGGGAAGAGACCCAGTACTTC. Protein: CASSQVTGEETQYF.

The chain uses TRBV27 and TRBJ2-5; the D gene is possibly TRBD2 (5 bases). The CDR3 is 14 residues long. From germline, CDR1 is MNHEY and CDR2 SMNVEV (reference sequence). The V end lost 6 bases, the J end lost 4 bases, and 15 bases lay between the germline ends. The CDR3 sequence: CASSGWGVGETQYF. The CDR3 DNA follows: TGTGCCAGCAGCGGTTGGGGAGTGGGAGAGACCCAGTACTTC.

The chain employs TRBV20-1 and TRBJ1-1; possible D gene TRBD1, 5 bases. The length of the CDR3 is 16 residues. Germline V CDR1 and CDR2: DFQATT, SNEGSKA (reference sequence). The V and J ends lost 3 bases and 10 bases respectively, with 27 bases between them. The DNA for the CDR3 is TGCAGTGCTAGTACTCTCGGGCGGGACCCGGAGGGTTCAGCTTTCTTT. Its protein is CSASTLGRDPEGSAFF.

This clone was counted at least ten times. The gene calls are TRBV28 and TRBJ2-7; TRBD2 matches 11 bases. The CDR3 has 18 amino acids. Germline V lookup: CDR1 MDHEN, CDR2 SYDVKM. The V gene end was trimmed by 2 bases and the J gene end by 2 bases; junction bases not matched to a gene: 11. CDR3 loop: CASSLEYSSGRYPYEQYF. CDR3 nucleotides: TGTGCCAGCAGTTTAGAGTACTCTAGCGGGAGGTATCCCTACGAGCAGTACTTC.

This rearrangement joins TRBV5-6 to TRBJ2-7; D remains ambiguous. Germline V CDR1 and CDR2: SGHDT, YYEEEE. This CDR3 region has 13 residues. V gave up 3 bases and J gave up 2 bases, with 9 bases separating them. The CDR3 region is CASSSYGTYEQYF. Here the CDR3 DNA reads TGTGCCAGCAGCTCCTACGGTACCTACGAGCAGTACTTC.

This chain links TRBV29-1 with TRBJ1-1, with unresolved D. This CDR3 comprises 12 residues. Trimming left V 0 bases short and J 4 bases short, with 6 bases between. The V gene's germline CDR1 is SQVTM and CDR2 ANQGSEA. CDR3 DNA sequence: TGCAGCGTTGAAGAGGGGAGCACTGAAGCTTTCTTT. Encoded protein: CSVEEGSTEAFF.

The chain is built from TRBV10-3 and TRBJ2-7; 9 bases are shared with TRBD2. The V gene's germline CDR1 is ENHRY and CDR2 SYGVKD. J gave up 0 bases and V 4 bases, and 13 bases lay outside the gene matches. There are 18 residues in the CDR3. The CDR3 here is CAISGSEAGGGSSYEQYF. Written as DNA, the CDR3 is TGTGCCATCAGTGGCTCGGAAGCGGGAGGTGGGAGCTCCTACGAGCAGTACTTC.

The CDR3 spells CASSSGTGGYEQYF. DNA of the CDR3: TGTGCCAGCAGCTCCGGGACAGGGGGCTACGAGCAGTACTTC. The gene calls are TRBV5-4 and TRBJ2-7, with 11 nucleotides matching TRBD1. The CDR3 sequence is 14 residues long. The germline V gene encodes CDR1 SGHNT and CDR2 YYREEE (reference sequence). J lost 3 bases, V lost 3 bases, and 2 bases had no gene match.

This chain connects TRBV11-2 to TRBJ1-2; 10 bases line up with TRBD1. CDR3 length: 15 amino acids. From germline, CDR1 is SGHAT and CDR2 FQNNGV. Trimming at V came to 4 bases and at J to 7 bases, leaving 9 bases not matched to a gene. The CDR3: CASSSTGGVRLGYTF. The CDR3, as DNA: TGTGCCAGCAGCTCGACAGGGGGCGTCAGACTTGGCTACACCTTC.

The V and J genes are TRBV4-3 and TRBJ2-2; no clear D gene. The CDR3 extends over 13 amino acids. Per the germline V gene, CDR1 is LGHNA and CDR2 is YSLEER. V was cut by 4 bases and J by 8 bases, with 11 bases left in between. The chain's CDR3 is CASSRELRGELFF. DNA of the CDR3: TGCGCCAGCAGCCGAGAACTGAGAGGGGAGCTGTTTTTT.

The chain employs TRBV19 and TRBJ2-7; D possibly corresponds to TRBD2 (6 bases). Trimming stripped 5 bases from V and 0 bases from J, with 14 bases between. CDR1 is LNHDA, CDR2 SQIVND, per germline (reference sequence). CDR3 size: 15 residues. The CDR3 loop is CASSAGGPASYEQYF. The CDR3 region has the DNA TGTGCCAGTAGTGCCGGAGGGCCCGCCTCCTACGAGCAGTACTTC.

This clone turned up a few times. This sequence joins TRBV10-1 and TRBJ1-1; perhaps TRBD1 as D (5 bases). Germline V gene sequence: CDR1 WNHNN, CDR2 SYGVQD (reference sequence). Trimming shortened V by 3 bases and J by 2 bases, and 13 bases separated the two germline ends. This CDR3 has 15 amino acids. Here the CDR3 DNA reads TGCGCCAGCAGTGACCATTCTAGGGGAAACACTGAAGCTTTCTTT. This codes for CASSDHSRGNTEAFF.

The sample holds a few counts of this clone. The chain combines TRBV27 with TRBJ2-7; 8 positions agree with TRBD1. Germline V CDR1 and CDR2: MNHEY, SMNVEV (reference sequence). This CDR3 has 14 residues. V gave up 10 bases and J gave up 4 bases; unmatched junction bases: 12. Here the CDR3 DNA reads TGTGCCATGAGCCGGACAGGGAACCCTTACGAGCAGTACTTC. Translated: CAMSRTGNPYEQYF.

This clone was observed once. The chain combines TRBV10-3 with TRBJ2-1; 10 bases fit TRBD1. The CDR3 has 19 amino acids. The V and J ends lost 4 bases and 2 bases, in that order; junction bases with no gene match: 14. Germline CDR1 and CDR2: ENHRY and SYGVKD. The CDR3 region has the DNA TGTGCCATCAGTGGCCGACAGGGGGCAACTAGCGGTACCTACAATGAGCAGTTCTTC. This codes for CAISGRQGATSGTYNEQFF.

Here the CDR3 reads CASSLYGTGNTGELFF. CDR3 sequence (DNA): TGTGCCAGTAGTCTTTACGGGACAGGTAACACCGGGGAGCTGTTTTTT. The chain has TRBV19 and TRBJ2-2; 8 nucleotides agree with TRBD1. V lost 5 bases, J lost 2 bases, and 7 bases stayed unmatched. This CDR3 has 16 amino acids. Per the germline V gene, CDR1 is LNHDA and CDR2 is SQIVND (reference sequence).

V gene TRBV5-5 combines with J gene TRBJ2-1; TRBD1 matches at 7 bases. The CDR3 is made up of 12 amino acids. Trimming took 3 bases from V and 6 from J; bases not matched to a gene: 0. Germline CDR1 reads SGHKS; CDR2 reads YYEKEE (reference sequence). CDR3 sequence: CASSWDSNEQFF. CDR3 nucleotide sequence: TGTGCCAGCAGCTGGGACAGCAATGAGCAGTTCTTC.

The chain uses TRBV4-2 and TRBJ1-5, with D uncertain. With 0 bases removed from V and 3 bases from J, the gap between germline ends came to 9 bases. CDR1 LGHNA and CDR2 YNFKEQ come from the germline V gene. This CDR3 region has 15 residues. CDR3 nucleotide sequence: TGTGCCAGCAGCCAAGAAGACACCCCCAATCAGCCCCAGCATTTT. Protein product: CASSQEDTPNQPQHF.

The chain recombines TRBV7-2 with TRBJ1-1; a weak D match, TRBD1 (6 bases). The CDR3 is made up of 16 amino acids. Germline values: CDR1 SGHTA, CDR2 FQGNSA. Trimming left V 3 bases short and J 1 base short, with 15 bases between. The CDR3: CASSFYGGTGNTEAFF. For the CDR3, the DNA is TGTGCCAGCAGCTTTTATGGGGGCACGGGGAACACTGAAGCTTTCTTT.

The rearrangement uses TRBV28 and TRBJ2-2, with D perhaps matching TRBD1 (6 bases). The CDR3 is 16 amino acids. Germline V lookup: CDR1 MDHEN, CDR2 SYDVKM. V was shortened by 6 bases and J by 4 bases, with 18 bases between the two germline ends. CDR3 sequence (DNA): TGTGCCAGCAGCAGCTGGCGTACAGGGATCACCGGGGAGCTGTTTTTT. It specifies CASSSWRTGITGELFF.

CDR3 sequence: CASSKGSADTQYF. The CDR3 DNA reads TGTGCCAGCAGCAAAGGCTCAGCAGATACGCAGTATTTT. J is TRBJ2-3 and V is TRBV21-1; TRBD1 reflects the table's D call only, with no check against the DNA. TRBV21-1 counts as a pseudogene. The CDR3 is made up of 13 amino acids.

The rearrangement uses TRBV11-2 and TRBJ2-1, with TRBD2 matching 12 bases. Looked up from germline, CDR1 is SGHAT and CDR2 is FQNNGV. The J segment lost 8 bases and the V segment lost 5 bases, leaving 10 bases of the junction unmatched. The CDR3 loop spans 16 amino acids. CDR3 region: CASSPWTSGTSDEQFF. As DNA, the CDR3 is TGTGCCAGCAGCCCCTGGACTAGCGGGACCAGCGATGAGCAGTTCTTC.

The chain has TRBV28 and TRBJ2-1; 16 nucleotides agree with TRBD2. The ends lost 5 bases at V and 4 bases at J; junction bases unmatched: 14. The CDR3 consists of 20 residues. In germline, CDR1 is MDHEN, CDR2 SYDVKM. As DNA, the CDR3 is TGTGCCAGCAGTCATACCCCGGGACTAGCGGGAGGGTCGCATTACAATGAGCAGTTCTTC. Amino acid sequence: CASSHTPGLAGGSHYNEQFF.